Following are 10 T cell receptor beta chains from one sample sequenced in a study of cytomegalovirus exposure and HLA in healthy donors. Produced via immunoSEQ multiplex PCR; TCRdb's table is partial and in-frame only. The table has approximately 300,000 clones, 86% seen once. The sample comprised PBMCs. The source of these receptors is a woman younger than 30 in good health and CMV-seronegative.

The CDR3 reads CASSIGTTGSDTEAFF. The CDR3 region has the DNA TGTGCCAGTAGTATAGGGACTACAGGAAGCGACACTGAAGCTTTCTTT. The rearrangement joins TRBV19 to TRBJ1-1, with D possibly matching TRBD1 (5 bases). The CDR3 sequence is 16 residues long. CDR1 LNHDA and CDR2 SQIVND come from the germline V gene (reference sequence). Trimming took 1 base from V and 3 from J, leaving 15 bases between them.

The chain links TRBV5-1 to TRBJ1-1; 7 positions match TRBD1. J lost 11 bases, V lost 1 base, and 2 bases had no gene match. This CDR3 has 11 residues. The germline CDR1 and CDR2 sequences are SGHRS and YFSETQ. The CDR3 here is CASSLTGAAFF. CDR3 sequence (DNA): TGCGCCAGCAGCTTGACAGGGGCGGCTTTCTTT.

The V gene is TRBV5-4, the J gene TRBJ2-7, with TRBD1 matching 9 bases. The CDR3 sequence is 14 residues long. J was trimmed by 3 bases and V by 3 bases; bases with no gene match: 4. Germline V gene lookup returns CDR1 SGHNT and CDR2 YYREEE (reference sequence). The CDR3 DNA follows: TGTGCCAGCAGCTCTCAGGGACAGGGCTACGAGCAGTACTTC. Residues: CASSSQGQGYEQYF. The whole variable domain, filled in from reference TRBV5-4 and TRBJ2-7, reads ETGVTQSPTHLIKTRGQQVTLRCSSQSGHNTVSWYQQALGQGPQFIFQYYREEENGRGNFPPRFSGLQFPNYSSELNVNALELDDSALYLCASSSQGQGYEQYFGPGTRLTVT.

The chain joins TRBV5-6 to TRBJ2-7, with 8 bases lining up with TRBD2. Germline-derived CDR1 and CDR2 are SGHDT and YYEEEE. Losses at the gene ends were 3 bases for V and 6 bases for J; bases not matched to a gene: 11. CDR3 size: 15 residues. The CDR3 coding sequence is TGTGCCAGCAGCTCGGGAGGGCAGGTGGAGGGCGAGCAGTACTTC. Translated, it gives CASSSGGQVEGEQYF.

The chain joins TRBV2 to TRBJ2-5; TRBD2 agrees at 8 bases. CDR1 and CDR2 (germline): SNHLY, FYNNEI. This CDR3 spans 15 amino acids. V lost 2 bases to trimming and J lost 6 bases; unmatched junction nucleotides: 8. The CDR3 bases are TGTGCCAGCAGTGAAAAAGCGGGAGAAAGTAAGACCCAGTACTTC. Its protein product is CASSEKAGESKTQYF.

In this sample, this clone turned up many times. This chain uses TRBV27 with TRBJ2-7; the match to TRBD1 covers 7 bases. This CDR3 is 17 amino acids long. The germline V gene encodes CDR1 MNHEY and CDR2 SMNVEV (reference sequence). V shed 3 bases, J shed 0 bases, and the junction held 11 bases outside the gene matches. CDR3 loop: CASSFRQGPPSSYEQYF. As DNA, the CDR3 is TGTGCCAGCAGTTTCCGACAGGGTCCTCCTAGCTCCTACGAGCAGTACTTC.

The chain uses TRBV11-2 and TRBJ2-7; 8 positions match TRBD1. CDR3 length: 14 residues. Germline V gene sequence: CDR1 SGHAT, CDR2 FQNNGV. Unmatched junction bases numbered 7, after V lost 5 bases and J lost 4 bases. In nucleotides, the CDR3 is TGTGCCAGCAGCCTGGGACAGGAGAGATACGAGCAGTACTTC. It yields the protein CASSLGQERYEQYF.

The chain has TRBV6-5 and TRBJ2-7; tentatively, D is TRBD1 (5 bases). The CDR3 covers 14 residues. The germline V gene encodes CDR1 MNHEY and CDR2 SVGAGI. The V end was cut by 0 bases, the J end by 1 base, with 7 bases between. The CDR3 bases are TGTGCCAGCAGTTACTCAGGGGTTTCCTACGAGCAGTACTTC. Amino acids: CASSYSGVSYEQYF.

A remark on this clone: Other DNA sequences in this sample translate to the same CDR3. V gene TRBV6-1 combines with J gene TRBJ1-5, with D possibly being TRBD1 (6 bases). The germline V gene encodes CDR1 MNHNS and CDR2 SASEGT. The V end was cut by 3 bases, the J end by 2 bases, with 11 bases between. The CDR3 sequence is 15 residues long. The DNA for the CDR3 is TGTGCCAGCAGTGATGTACAGGGAGGCAATCAGCCCCAGCATTTT. Protein product: CASSDVQGGNQPQHF.

The CDR3 reads CASSLRAGEQYF. The CDR3 DNA reads TGTGCCAGCTCACTAAGAGCCGGCGAGCAGTACTTC. The genes are TRBV18 and TRBJ2-7; D is unresolved. Germline V CDR1 and CDR2: KGHSH, LQKENI. The CDR3 totals 12 residues. V was cut by 4 bases and J by 6 bases, with 10 bases left in between.